This T cell receptor (beta chain) was identified in a study of CD8+ T cells in alopecia areata. Regarding the study as a whole: Tofacitinib did not eliminate many expanded lesional clones from scalp or blood.

The treatment is: oral pan-JAK inhibitor, 5-10 mg twice daily. In germline, CDR1 is MNHEY, CDR2 SVGAGI. V was trimmed by 0 bases and J by 0 bases, leaving 9 bases between them. This CDR3 contains 16 residues. It was cDNA, reverse transcribed from extracted RNA, that served as the sequencing template. Profiled with immunoSEQ multiplex PCR; TCRdb holds only in-frame clones, not every one. The sample carries about 190,000 clones, 50% to 60% recorded once. With regard to this clone: The antigen is undetermined.

Source: CD4+ T cells sorted from blood, taken at week 4, from a patient treated with tofacitinib. This clonotype originated in a human donor with alopecia areata. This rearrangement joins TRBV6-5 to TRBJ1-5, with D possibly being TRBD1 (6 bases). The CDR3 loop reads CASSYSWTDSNQPQHF. The DNA for the CDR3 is TGTGCCAGCAGTTACTCCTGGACAGATAGCAATCAGCCCCAGCATTTT.